These 18 T cell receptor beta chains were all obtained from the same sample, sequenced in a study of T cells after yellow fever vaccination. In TCRdb, the 5' RACE reads were re-called with MiXCR into one record per CDR3 protein. The sample comprises 50,000 to 75,000 distinct CDR3 sequences, approximately 6.9% of which are singletons, and 40% to 45% rests with the top ten. Sample: CD8+ T cells sorted from PBMCs, taken on the day of the first yellow fever vaccination. The origin of the receptors is a man younger than 35 who received the YFV17D yellow fever vaccine.

This clonotype was observed a few times. The chain employs TRBV9 and TRBJ1-1, with D perhaps matching TRBD1 (5 bases). Germline V lookup: CDR1 SGDLS, CDR2 YYNGEE. Trimming cost V 0 bases and J 1 base, with 7 bases left between them. This CDR3 spans 14 amino acids. CDR3 sequence (DNA): TGTGCCAGCAGCGTAGAAGGGGCGAACACTGAAGCTTTCTTT. Translating it yields CASSVEGANTEAFF. Using reference TRBV9 and TRBJ1-1 for the parts outside the CDR3, the full variable domain is DSGVTQTPKHLITATGQRVTLRCSPRSGDLSVYWYQQSLDQGLQFLIQYYNGEERAKGNILERFSAQQFPDLHSELNLSSLELGDSALYFCASSVEGANTEAFFGQGTRLTVV.

This clonotype is deemed large. This chain joins TRBV7-8 and TRBJ2-2; D remains unclear. The V end lost 5 bases, the J end lost 0 bases, and 7 bases lay between the germline ends. The length of the CDR3 is 14 residues. Germline values: CDR1 SGHVS, CDR2 FQNEAQ. The CDR3 DNA follows: TGTGCCAGCAGCGCAGTCGCGAACACCGGGGAGCTGTTTTTT. Amino acids: CASSAVANTGELFF.

This clonotype was detected ten times or more. The chain carries TRBV7-9 and TRBJ2-5; D ambiguous. CDR3 size: 14 residues. The germline V and J ends were trimmed by 5 bases and 3 bases, with 13 bases remaining between them. Germline V lookup: CDR1 SEHNR, CDR2 FQNEAQ (reference sequence). In nucleotides, the CDR3 is TGTGCCAGCAGCCAAGGGCGGCTAGAAGAGACCCAGTACTTC. Encoded protein: CASSQGRLEETQYF. The variable domain in full, completed from reference TRBV7-9 and TRBJ2-5, reads DTGVSQNPRHKITKRGQNVTFRCDPISEHNRLYWYRQTLGQGPEFLTYFQNEAQLEKSRLLSDRFSAERPKGSFSTLEIQRTEQGDSAMYLCASSQGRLEETQYFGPGTRLLVL.

This clonotype was counted a few times. The rearrangement uses TRBV6-1 and TRBJ1-2, with a tentative D call TRBD1 (5 bases). The V gene lost 5 bases and the J gene lost 8 bases, with 12 bases spanning the gap. The germline CDR1 and CDR2 sequences are MNHNS and SASEGT. This CDR3 has 12 amino acids. CDR3 region: CASSKGTGGYTF. CDR3 coding DNA: TGTGCCAGCAGTAAAGGGACGGGGGGCTACACCTTC.

V gene TRBV5-4 combines with J gene TRBJ2-5; tentative D call: TRBD1 (6 bases). The CDR3 contains 17 residues. The germline CDR1 and CDR2 sequences are SGHNT and YYREEE (reference sequence). Trimming stripped 7 bases from V and 1 base from J, with 23 bases between. The CDR3 loop is CASDDFLQGAGQETQYF. For the CDR3, the DNA is TGTGCCAGCGATGATTTCTTACAGGGCGCGGGCCAAGAGACCCAGTACTTC.

This clonotype has a count of ten or more. The chain recombines TRBV2 with TRBJ2-5; no definite D call. The V end lost 0 bases, the J end lost 4 bases, and 18 bases lay between the germline ends. The germline gives CDR1 SNHLY, CDR2 FYNNEI. The length of the CDR3 is 17 residues. CDR3 nucleotide sequence: TGTGCCAGCAGTGAAGCTCAGATGGCCCTGGCTGGAGAGACCCAGTACTTC. Translating gives CASSEAQMALAGETQYF.

The CDR3 here is CATRGTGRRDTEAFF. CDR3 in DNA: TGTGCCACCCGGGGGACAGGGAGGAGGGACACTGAAGCTTTCTTT. The chain links TRBV6-1 to TRBJ1-1, with 9 positions matching TRBD1. The V segment lost 10 bases and the J segment 3 bases; nucleotides outside the gene matches: 12. Germline V gives CDR1 MNHNS, CDR2 SASEGT. The CDR3 has 15 residues.

This clonotype was seen ten or more times. This chain links TRBV5-1 with TRBJ1-3; D remains ambiguous. The CDR3 covers 13 residues. V lost 9 bases and J 0 bases, leaving 10 bases between the germline ends. Germline CDR1 is SGHRS and CDR2 is YFSETQ. CDR3 sequence reads: CATQPDSGNTIYF. DNA for the CDR3: TGCGCCACCCAGCCGGACTCTGGAAACACCATATATTTT.

This clonotype came up many times. The chain's CDR3 is CASSQGEWDTQYF. CDR3 nucleotides: TGCGCCAGCAGCCAAGGAGAGTGGGATACGCAGTATTTT. The chain has TRBV4-1 and TRBJ2-3; the D is unclear. This CDR3 has 13 amino acids. Germline V gene sequence: CDR1 MGHRA, CDR2 YSYEKL. V lost 1 base and J lost 6, with 8 bases in between.

The V and J genes are TRBV5-1 and TRBJ2-3, with TRBD1 matching over 12 bases. Germline V CDR1 and CDR2: SGHRS, YFSETQ. This CDR3 has 15 residues. J lost 6 bases, V lost 5 bases, and 7 bases had no gene match. The CDR3 sequence: CASRGQGADSDTQYF. DNA of the CDR3: TGCGCCAGCAGGGGACAGGGGGCCGATAGCGATACGCAGTATTTT.

This clonotype was found many times. V is TRBV6-2 or TRBV6-3 and J is TRBJ2-7, with D maybe TRBD2 (5 bases). This CDR3 comprises 13 residues. V gave up 4 bases and J gave up 3 bases, with 10 bases separating them. Germline V gene lookup returns CDR1 MNHEY and CDR2 SVGEGT. The CDR3 nucleotides are TGTGCCAGCAGTTTCTCCCGGGGCTACGAGCAGTACGTC. Translating it yields CASSFSRGYEQYV.

The chain has TRBV10-3 and TRBJ2-3; D unclear. CDR1 is ENHRY and CDR2 is SYGVKD in the germline V gene. The CDR3 totals 11 residues. Trimming shortened V by 10 bases and J by 1 base, and 6 bases separated the two germline ends. For the CDR3, the DNA is TGTGCCACCTACGGCACAGATACGCAGTATTTT. This gives the protein CATYGTDTQYF.

In its sample, this clonotype was seen many times. The V and J genes are TRBV7-2 and TRBJ2-1; tentatively, D is TRBD1 or TRBD2 (5 bases each). Per the germline V gene, CDR1 is SGHTA and CDR2 is FQGNSA. V lost 0 bases, J lost 8 bases, and 14 bases lay in between. This CDR3 contains 15 residues. DNA for the CDR3: TGTGCCAGCAGCTTAGCGAGGGGAGTCTGGGATGAGCAGTTCTTC. It yields the protein CASSLARGVWDEQFF.

The chain is built from TRBV6-5 and TRBJ1-4; the D gene is possibly TRBD1 (5 bases). Germline CDR1 MNHEY, CDR2 SVGAGI. V was shortened by 2 bases and J by 7 bases, with 8 bases between the two germline ends. This CDR3 region has 13 residues. CDR3 sequence reads: CASSYMGGEKLFF. DNA of the CDR3: TGTGCCAGCAGTTACATGGGGGGTGAAAAACTGTTTTTT.

The V and J genes are TRBV4-3 and TRBJ1-2; D is perhaps TRBD1 (6 bases). The CDR3 runs 13 residues. Trimming removed 4 bases from V and 7 bases from J, with 13 bases in between. CDR1 and CDR2 from the germline V gene are LGHNA and YSLEER. Written as DNA, the CDR3 is TGCGCCAGCAGCCTCACAGGGTTGGGTGGCTACACCTTC. Its protein is CASSLTGLGGYTF.

This clonotype was recorded many times. The chain recombines TRBV12-3 or TRBV12-4 with TRBJ2-1; TRBD1 is a possible D gene (5 bases). The V and J ends lost 7 bases and 0 bases respectively, with 13 bases between them. This CDR3 contains 15 residues. In DNA, the CDR3 is TGTGCCAGCAAAGCGACAGCTAGCTCCTACAATGAGCAGTTCTTC. Translating it yields CASKATASSYNEQFF.

Concerning this clonotype itself: A much larger clone lies one base from this, so it may be a read error. The J gene is TRBJ2-3, the V gene TRBV11-2; D unclear. Germline loops: CDR1 SGHAT, CDR2 FQNNGV. The CDR3 extends over 12 amino acids. V dropped 4 bases and J dropped 2 bases, with 4 bases sitting between them. The CDR3 protein is CASSWDTDTQYF. The CDR3 DNA reads as TGTGCCAGCAGCTGGGACACAGATACGCAGTATTTT. Full variable domain (missing parts from reference TRBV11-2 and TRBJ2-3): EAGVAQSPRYKIIEKRQSVAFWCNPISGHATLYWYQQILGQGPKLLIQFQNNGVVDDSQLPKDRFSAERLKGVDSTLKIQPAKLEDSAVYLCASSWDTDTQYFGPGTRLTVL.

The chain couples TRBV4-2 to TRBJ2-2; weak D call: TRBD2 (6 bases). CDR1 is LGHNA, CDR2 YNFKEQ, per germline. The CDR3 covers 16 residues. Trimming cost V 4 bases and J 1 base, with 13 bases left between them. The CDR3 loop is CASSPGRGWNTGELFF. The CDR3 DNA reads as TGTGCCAGCAGCCCCGGGCGGGGCTGGAACACCGGGGAGCTGTTTTTT.